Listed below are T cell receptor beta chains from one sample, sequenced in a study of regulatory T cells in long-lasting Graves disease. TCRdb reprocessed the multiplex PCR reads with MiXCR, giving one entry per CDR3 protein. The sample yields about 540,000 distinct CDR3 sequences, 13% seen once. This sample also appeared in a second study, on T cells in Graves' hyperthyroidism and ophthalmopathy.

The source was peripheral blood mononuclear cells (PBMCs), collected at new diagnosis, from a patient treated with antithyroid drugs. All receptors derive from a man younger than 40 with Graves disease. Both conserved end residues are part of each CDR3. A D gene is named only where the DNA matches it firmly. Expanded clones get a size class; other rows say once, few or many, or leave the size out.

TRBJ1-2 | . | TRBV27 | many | CASSAHRVRDYGYTF | TGTGCCAGCAGTGCTCACAGGGTTCGGGACTATGGCTACACCTTC
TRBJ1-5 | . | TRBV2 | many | CASTETRDNQPQHF | TGTGCCAGCACCGAGACCAGGGACAATCAGCCCCAGCATTTT
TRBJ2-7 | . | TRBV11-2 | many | CASSNLRDSNYEQYF | TGTGCCAGCAGTAACCTCCGGGACTCTAATTACGAGCAGTACTTC
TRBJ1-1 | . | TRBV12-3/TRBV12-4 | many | CASSYGPKAFF | TGTGCCAGCAGTTACGGACCAAAAGCTTTCTTT
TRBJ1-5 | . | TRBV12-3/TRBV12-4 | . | CASSSPIEPQHF | TGTGCCAGCAGTTCGCCTATTGAGCCCCAGCATTTT
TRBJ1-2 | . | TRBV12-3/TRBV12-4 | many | CASSYAGYNYGYTF | TGTGCCAGCAGTTACGCAGGGTACAACTATGGCTACACCTTC
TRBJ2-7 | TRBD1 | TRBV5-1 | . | CASSLVGVGGTYYEQYF | TGCGCCAGCAGCTTGGTAGGCGTAGGGGGCACTTACTACGAGCAGTACTTC
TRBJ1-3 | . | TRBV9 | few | CASSPRGQGNTIYF | TGTGCCAGCAGCCCGAGAGGTCAGGGAAACACCATATATTTT
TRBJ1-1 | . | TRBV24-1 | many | CATRGDTEAFF | TGTGCCACCAGAGGGGACACTGAAGCTTTCTTT
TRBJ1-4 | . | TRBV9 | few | CASSPQGANEKLFF | TGTGCCAGCAGCCCACAGGGAGCTAATGAAAAACTGTTTTTT
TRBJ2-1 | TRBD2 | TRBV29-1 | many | CSVELAGLSSYNEQFF | TGCAGCGTTGAGCTAGCGGGACTCAGCTCCTACAATGAGCAGTTCTTC
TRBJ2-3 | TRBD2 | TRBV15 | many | CATSRAGAGGGDTQYF | TGTGCCACCAGCAGAGCCGGGGCGGGAGGAGGGGATACGCAGTATTTT
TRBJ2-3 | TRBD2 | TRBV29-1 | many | CSVEERTSEYF | TGCAGCGTTGAAGAAAGGACTAGCGAGTATTTT
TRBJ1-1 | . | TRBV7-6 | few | CASSQRTVMNTEAFF | TGTGCCAGCAGCCAACGGACAGTCATGAACACTGAAGCTTTCTTT
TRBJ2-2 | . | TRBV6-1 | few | CASRRQSETNTGELFF | TGTGCCAGCAGAAGACAGTCTGAGACGAACACCGGGGAGCTGTTTTTT
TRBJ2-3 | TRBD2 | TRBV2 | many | CASSEESGSDTQYF | TGTGCCAGCAGTGAAGAAAGCGGGAGTGATACGCAGTATTTT
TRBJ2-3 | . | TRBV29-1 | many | CSVEGSSTDTQYF | TGCAGCGTTGAAGGAAGTTCCACAGATACGCAGTATTTT
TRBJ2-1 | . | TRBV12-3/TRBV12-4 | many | CASSSDSSVYNEQFF | TGTGCCAGCAGCAGTGACTCTAGCGTCTACAATGAGCAGTTCTTC
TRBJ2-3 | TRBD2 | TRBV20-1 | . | CSARDRVGTSGDTQYF | TGCAGTGCTAGAGATCGAGTGGGGACTAGCGGGGATACGCAGTATTTT
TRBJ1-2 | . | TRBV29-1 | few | CSARRQGRDGYTF | TGCAGCGCTCGACGCCAGGGGCGGGATGGCTACACCTTC
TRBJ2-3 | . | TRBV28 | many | CASTQVDLSTDTQYF | TGTGCCAGCACCCAAGTCGATTTAAGCACAGATACGCAGTATTTT
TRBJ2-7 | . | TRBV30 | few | CAWSFAAMNEQYF | TGTGCCTGGAGTTTCGCGGCGATGAACGAGCAGTACTTC
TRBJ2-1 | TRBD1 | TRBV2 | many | CASIRDRDNEQFF | TGTGCCAGCATTCGGGACAGAGACAATGAGCAGTTCTTC
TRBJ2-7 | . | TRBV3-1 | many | CASSPNLGPYEQYF | TGTGCCAGCAGCCCTAATCTGGGCCCTTACGAGCAGTACTTC
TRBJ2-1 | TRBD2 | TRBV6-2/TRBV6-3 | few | CASRTGTSGNNEQFF | TGTGCCAGCAGGACCGGGACTAGCGGGAACAATGAGCAGTTCTTC
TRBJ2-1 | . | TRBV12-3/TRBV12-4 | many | CASSFTDYNEQFF | TGTGCCAGCAGTTTTACAGACTACAATGAGCAGTTCTTC